This TCR beta chain is from a study of control samples from healthy donors and cancer patients. CDR1 MNHEY and CDR2 SMNVEV come from the germline V gene (reference sequence). The CDR3 runs 13 residues. V lost 5 bases, J lost 2 bases, and 6 bases lay in between. Sequencing was performed with immunoSEQ multiplex PCR; in TCRdb, only in-frame clones are kept and a portion is missing. The data contain some 160,000 clones, about 90% of them singletons. The sequenced sample consisted of blood. The origin of this receptor is a woman aged 30 to 39 in good health. The chain joins TRBV27 to TRBJ2-2; D is unclear. CDR3 residues: CASSIYNTGELFF. DNA for the CDR3: TGTGCCAGCAGTATCTACAACACCGGGGAGCTGTTTTTT.